This T cell receptor beta chain appears in the sequencing data of a study of blood T cell repertoires in COVID-19 (dated by TCRdb to the early 2020s). Regarding the research as a whole: Samples from collaborators originated in the United States, Italy and Spain and spanned both the acute and convalescent phases of COVID-19. The prospective study material was composed of cDNA or gDNA derived from T cells, B-cell-depleted T cells, or PBMCs. Deeply sampled blood TCRbeta repertoires from subjects exposed to, actively infected with, or recovered from COVID-19 were included in the dataset. The repertoires were made available in a free public database intended to serve as a resource for research on the immune response to SARS-CoV-2. The samples were drawn from the first 160 participants of the ongoing ImmuneRACE study and from some 1,300 subjects provided by 6 global collaborators. A de-identified subject ID, COVID-19 status, age in years and sex were almost always included in the sample metadata. HLA class I and class II types, where available, came from metadata supplied by the sample provider rather than from assay-based typing. Overall study results and their limits: Clinical and demographic metadata were provided uncurated, with the amount varying by source and participant.

A word on this clone: Its antigen remains undetermined. No base qualities exist here, and no much larger clone lies one base off it.

There are 13 amino acids in the CDR3, from cysteine to phenylalanine inclusive. Only the CDR3 DNA is retained, 39 bases long and in frame from the first base. CDR1 and CDR2, looked up from the germline V gene, are MDHEN and SYDVKM. V is reduced by 4 bases and J by 8 bases, leaving a spacing of 12 bases between them. Participants in the prospective study were aged about 18 to 90 years, lived in 24 United States geographic areas, and enrolled through a virtual design. In the prospective study, cohorts were assigned on the basis of participant-reported clinical history obtained from a screening survey and a study questionnaire. A participant counted as exposed if, within 2 weeks of entering the study, that participant had been in contact with someone who had a PCR-confirmed or clinician-diagnosed COVID-19 case. Mobile phlebotomists in the prospective study collected whole blood, serum and a nasopharyngeal or oropharyngeal swab from every participant. Additional blood draws and questionnaires over an approximately two-month period could optionally be provided by prospective study participants. Before DNA extraction, prospective study blood samples were shipped either frozen or at room temperature.

TCRbeta CDR3 regions were amplified from genomic DNA using the immunoSEQ Assay, a bias-controlled multiplex PCR. In the paper's pipeline: Within the assay, amplification of reference gene primers was used to estimate how many nucleated cells each sample contained. Sequence reads were collapsed and filtered to measure the absolute abundance of every unique TCRbeta CDR3 rearrangement. For each sample, productive Simpson clonality was calculated as the square root of Simpson's diversity index over productive rearrangements. TCRdb obtained this table from immuneACCESS and retained in-frame rearrangements with V and J assigned. These tables miss some clones; where compared with another copy, unresolved V genes account for less than half of the shortfall, and the remainder is unexplained. From that table come the V and J calls and clone size; the DNA was used to work out D and trimming. The table for this sample lists 330,000 or so clones; about 90% of them were counted only once. The ten most abundant clones make up 0.95% to 1.1% of the sample.

The source material was PBMCs or T cells enriched from blood (not recorded which). The receptor comes from a woman aged 25 to 45 who had been exposed to COVID-19. The chain joins TRBV28 to TRBJ2-1; the D gene identity is not certain. The nucleotide sequence reads as follows: TGTGCCAGCAGTTATCAGGAAGGTGATGAGCAGTTCTTC. Its translation reads: CASSYQEGDEQFF.